This TCR beta chain comes out of a study of OX40 agonist ivuxolimab in advanced cancers. Looking at the study overall: Ivuxolimab, an agonistic anti-OX40 (CD134) antibody, was given to patients. The diagnoses of dose-escalation patients were hepatocellular carcinoma, melanoma, renal cell or head and neck cancer. Age averaged roughly 60 years (range roughly 23 to 80), and roughly 80% were male.

This CDR3 is 13 amino acids long. The germline CDR1 and CDR2 sequences are MDHEN and SYDVKM. Trimming took 5 bases from V and 8 from J, leaving 15 bases between them. The assay was immunoSEQ multiplex PCR, and TCRdb's table has in-frame clones only and misses some. The top ten hold 1.1% of the sample, which has 71,000 or so clones, 70% to 90% seen once. The sample was CD4+ or CD8+ T cells sorted from blood, taken in a trial of the OX40 agonist ivuxolimab. This TCR came from an adult with an advanced solid tumor such as melanoma, head and neck, liver or kidney cancer. The chain is built from TRBV28 and TRBJ1-2; no clear D. The CDR3 here is CASSQPRGLGYTF. The CDR3 coding sequence is TGTGCCAGCAGTCAACCGAGAGGGTTGGGCTACACCTTC.